One and the same sample provided the 5 T cell receptor beta chains below, sequenced in a study of shared clonotypes between healthy human individuals. Terminally differentiated effector memory CD45RA+ cells were excluded from the naive CD8 cells, which were CD45RO-negative and positively selected for CCR7. Repertoires were generated with immunoSEQ multiplex PCR, while TCRdb's copy carries only in-frame clones and drops some. The sample shows approximately 840,000 clones, approximately 96% of them seen only once. Input material: naive CD8+ T cells sorted from blood. These receptors were obtained from a man between 25 and 39 years old in good health.

The chain links TRBV7-2 to TRBJ2-7, with D uncertain. Germline CDR1 is SGHTA and CDR2 is FQGNSA. Trimming cost V 2 bases and J 2 bases, with 7 bases left between them. This CDR3 comprises 13 residues. Written as DNA, the CDR3 is TGTGCCAGCAGCTTAAACAGACCCTACGAGCAGTACTTC. Its protein is CASSLNRPYEQYF.

The genes are TRBV5-4 and TRBJ2-7; D unclear. From germline, CDR1 is SGHNT and CDR2 YYREEE (reference sequence). V dropped 0 bases and J dropped 2 bases, with 18 bases sitting between them. The CDR3 contains 17 residues. CDR3 amino acids: CASSLGSQVLGAYEQYF. In nucleotides, the CDR3 is TGTGCCAGCAGCTTGGGAAGCCAGGTATTAGGAGCCTACGAGCAGTACTTC.

This clone showed up just once. The rearrangement joins TRBV27 to TRBJ1-2; 8 bases line up with TRBD1. The CDR3 loop spans 14 amino acids. The germline gives CDR1 MNHEY, CDR2 SMNVEV (reference sequence). After removal of 7 bases from V and 6 bases from J, the junction contained 10 bases not matched to a gene. This chain's CDR3 is CASKTSTGEDGYTF. The CDR3 DNA sequence: TGTGCCAGCAAAACCTCGACAGGGGAAGATGGCTACACCTTC.

This chain joins TRBV7-6 and TRBJ2-2; TRBD2 aligns across 9 bases. Trimming took 4 bases from V and 3 from J; bases not matched to a gene: 12. The CDR3 runs 18 residues. Per germline, CDR1 SGHVS and CDR2 FNYEAQ. The CDR3 is CASSSVLAGNGDTGELFF. CDR3 sequence (DNA): TGTGCCAGCAGCTCGGTCCTAGCGGGAAACGGTGACACCGGGGAGCTGTTTTTT.

J is TRBJ1-2 and V is TRBV25-1; no definite D call. The CDR3 contains 11 residues. The germline V gene encodes CDR1 MGHDK and CDR2 SYGVNS. The ends were cut back, 4 bases at V and 8 bases at J, with 8 bases in the middle. The CDR3 DNA reads TGTGCCAGCAGTGTGAGACAAGGCTACACCTTC. Amino acid sequence: CASSVRQGYTF.